This entry lists 15 T cell receptor beta chains sequenced from one sample in a study of CD4 T cells in relation to SARS-CoV-2 and coronaviruses (dated by TCRdb to the early 2020s). The library came from the immunoSEQ multiplex PCR assay. The source is immuneACCESS, and TCRdb retained only in-frame sequences with V and J called. Part of the clones is not carried over; for the studies checked, unresolved V genes explain less than half of this, and the remainder is unexplained. Present in this sample are 21,000 or so clones, over 65% of which were seen just once. Clones ranked in the top ten supply approximately 29% of the sample. The antigens of these receptors remain unknown. CD4+ T cells from unexposed donors were collected before the COVID-19 pandemic (2011-2018). After less than 13 days of culture, CD4+ T cells were isolated with the EasySep CD4+ T cell isolation kit. Sample: CD4+ T cells from PBMCs, cultured in vitro. The receptors derive from a human donor in good health.

The V gene is TRBV27, the J gene TRBJ2-7; 7 nucleotides agree with TRBD2. The ends lost 6 bases at V and 3 bases at J; junction bases unmatched: 5. In germline, CDR1 is MNHEY, CDR2 SMNVEV (reference sequence). There are 13 residues in the CDR3. The CDR3 DNA follows: TGTGCCAGCAGGAACACGGGGGGCTACGAGCAGTACTTC. This encodes CASRNTGGYEQYF.

The table lists this clone with a few counts. This chain uses TRBV28 with TRBJ2-7, with 9 bases fitting TRBD2. After removal of 5 bases from V and 8 bases from J, the junction contained 19 bases not matched to a gene. Germline V gene lookup returns CDR1 MDHEN and CDR2 SYDVKM. This CDR3 spans 17 amino acids. CDR3 in DNA: TGTGCCAGCAGTGGGCAAGGCGGGAGGGCCAGGGGTTGGCAGCAGTACTTC. Amino acid sequence: CASSGQGGRARGWQQYF.

The chain carries TRBV7-9 and TRBJ2-4; 9 positions agree with TRBD1. The length of the CDR3 is 18 residues. CDR1 and CDR2 (germline): SEHNR, FQNEAQ (reference sequence). V lost 5 bases, J lost 0 bases, and 11 bases stayed unmatched. For the CDR3, the DNA is TGTGCCAGCAGCCCTATCGGAACAGGGGGCATAGCCAAAAACATTCAGTACTTC. Translated: CASSPIGTGGIAKNIQYF. Drawing the rest from reference TRBV7-9 and TRBJ2-4, the complete variable domain is DTGVSQNPRHKITKRGQNVTFRCDPISEHNRLYWYRQTLGQGPEFLTYFQNEAQLEKSRLLSDRFSAERPKGSFSTLEIQRTEQGDSAMYLCASSPIGTGGIAKNIQYFGAGTRLSVL.

The chain joins TRBV12-3 or TRBV12-4 to TRBJ2-1; D gene unclear. There are 12 residues in the CDR3. V lost 4 bases and J 5 bases, leaving 6 bases between the germline ends. CDR3 DNA sequence: TGTGCCAGCAGTTCGAATAACAATGAGCAGTTCTTC. Amino acid sequence: CASSSNNNEQFF.

The V and J genes are TRBV6-5 and TRBJ2-7, with 7 bases that match TRBD1. This CDR3 has 14 amino acids. CDR1 and CDR2 from the germline V gene are MNHEY and SVGAGI. The trim removed 6 bases at V and 2 bases at J, leaving 7 bases unmatched. The CDR3 bases are TGTGCCAGCAGGAAGGGGACAGATCCCTACGAGCAGTACTTC. This translates into CASRKGTDPYEQYF.

The table lists this clone with a few counts. The gene calls are TRBV4-1 and TRBJ2-7; 9 nucleotides match TRBD2. The CDR3 extends over 17 amino acids. In germline, CDR1 is MGHRA, CDR2 YSYEKL. V shed 4 bases, J shed 2 bases, and the junction held 12 bases outside the gene matches. The CDR3 spells CASSLESGLALPYEQYF. CDR3 sequence (DNA): TGCGCCAGCAGCCTAGAATCTGGACTAGCGCTCCCCTACGAGCAGTACTTC.

The rearrangement uses TRBV7-9 and TRBJ1-1, with D possibly being TRBD1 (5 bases). V was clipped by 1 base and J by 0 bases, with 12 bases between them. The CDR3 is 16 residues long. CDR1 and CDR2 (germline): SEHNR, FQNEAQ (reference sequence). The CDR3 DNA is TGTGCCAGCAGCTTAGGGGGACCTAGGATGAACACTGAAGCTTTCTTT. This translates into CASSLGGPRMNTEAFF.

Here the CDR3 DNA reads TGTGCCAGCAGCCCGGGGACTAGCACAGATACGCAGTATTTT. Translation gives CASSPGTSTDTQYF. V gene TRBV12-1 combines with J gene TRBJ2-3; TRBD2, the D gene given by the table, was not confirmed from the DNA. TRBV12-1 has pseudogene status. The CDR3 extends over 14 amino acids.

This rearrangement joins TRBV11-2 to TRBJ2-5; 8 positions match TRBD2. The CDR3 is 17 residues long. The V and J ends lost 3 bases and 5 bases, in that order; junction bases with no gene match: 14. Germline CDR1 is SGHAT and CDR2 is FQNNGV. CDR3 coding DNA: TGTGCCAGCAGCTTGAATCCCGGAGCGGGGGTTAGGGAGACCCAGTACTTC. Protein sequence: CASSLNPGAGVRETQYF.

CDR3 region: CASSPDRGTRNTIYF. CDR3 DNA sequence: TGTGCCAGCAGCCCGGACAGGGGGACGAGAAACACCATATATTTT. The chain joins TRBV3-1 (or the pseudogene TRBV3-2) to TRBJ1-3; 10 nucleotides agree with TRBD1. Germline CDR1 and CDR2: LGHDT and YNNKEL (reference sequence). The ends lost 4 bases at V and 5 bases at J; junction bases unmatched: 5. CDR3 length equals 15 residues.

V gene TRBV18 combines with J gene TRBJ1-3; D gene unclear. The CDR3 sequence is 16 residues long. Between the trimmed V and J ends, which lost 0 bases and 0 bases, there was a span of 9 bases. Per the germline V gene, CDR1 is KGHSH and CDR2 is LQKENI. CDR3 nucleotide sequence: TGTGCCAGCTCACCACCGCAGTCCAGCTCTGGAAACACCATATATTTT. Translating it yields CASSPPQSSSGNTIYF.

The gene calls are TRBV5-6 and TRBJ2-5; TRBD2 matches 7 bases. The CDR3 totals 15 residues. V lost 4 bases to trimming and J lost 5 bases; unmatched junction nucleotides: 11. The V gene's germline CDR1 is SGHDT and CDR2 YYEEEE. The CDR3 region is CASSTGTTSRETQYF. CDR3 sequence (DNA): TGTGCCAGCAGCACCGGGACTACCAGTCGGGAGACCCAGTACTTC.

The genes are TRBV10-1 and TRBJ1-6; D is perhaps TRBD1 (6 bases). V was cut by 6 bases and J by 10 bases, with 16 bases left in between. Looked up from germline, CDR1 is WNHNN and CDR2 is SYGVQD (reference sequence). The CDR3 is made up of 14 amino acids. CDR3 amino acids: CASSPQGKESPLHF. Here the CDR3 DNA reads TGCGCCAGCAGCCCCCAGGGGAAGGAATCACCCCTCCACTTT.

The V and J genes are TRBV5-5 and TRBJ2-1, with D possibly being TRBD1 (5 bases). The length of the CDR3 is 16 residues. Trimming removed 4 bases from V and 3 bases from J, with 17 bases in between. Germline-derived CDR1 and CDR2 are SGHKS and YYEKEE (reference sequence). The CDR3 spells CASSPSTAGNYNEQFF. CDR3 DNA: TGTGCCAGCAGCCCCTCGACAGCAGGGAACTACAATGAGCAGTTCTTC. The full variable domain, completed using reference TRBV5-5 and TRBJ2-1, is DAGVTQSPTHLIKTRGQQVTLRCSPISGHKSVSWYQQVLGQGPQFIFQYYEKEERGRGNFPDRFSARQFPNYSSELNVNALLLGDSALYLCASSPSTAGNYNEQFFGPGTRLTVL.

This clone was found once. This chain uses TRBV3-1 (or the pseudogene TRBV3-2) with TRBJ2-7, with D tentatively TRBD2 (6 bases). The CDR3 is 12 amino acids. Trimming removed 1 base at V and 13 bases at J, with 14 bases between. The germline V gene has CDR1 LGHDT and CDR2 YNNKEL (reference sequence). The CDR3 here is CASSQGSGPTYF. In DNA, the CDR3 is TGTGCCAGCAGCCAAGGCAGCGGGCCCACCTACTTC.